Listed below are T cell receptor beta chains from one sample, sequenced in a study of T cell responses to AZD1222 COVID-19 vaccine. TCRdb keeps only in-frame clones here, not all; method: immunoSEQ multiplex PCR. The sample yields 65,000 to 90,000 clones, roughly nine tenths seen once. Here the sequenced sample was peripheral blood, taken 28 days after the second AZD1222 dose. The receptors derive from an adult who received the AZD1222 COVID-19 vaccine. The CDR3 runs from the conserved cysteine through the conserved F or W. Fields, in order: clone size, J gene, V gene, CDR3 length, D gene, CDR3 DNA, CDR3 protein. D genes are given only for firm matches. Size tells how often a clone was seen (once, few, many) or the class of an expanded clone, and some rows leave it out.

NA,TRBJ2-1,TRBV19,15,NA,TGTGCCAGTACCCCAGGCCTAGGGGAATACAATGAGCAGTTCTTC,CASTPGLGEYNEQFF
NA,TRBJ1-1,TRBV18,14,NA,TGTGCCAGCTCACCAGGGGGGGCGAACACTGAAGCTTTCTTT,CASSPGGANTEAFF
NA,TRBJ1-2,TRBV19,14,NA,TGTGCCAGTCTTCAAGACCTAGGAGGCTATGGCTACACCTTC,CASLQDLGGYGYTF
NA,TRBJ2-5,TRBV5-4,14,TRBD1,TGTGCCAGCAGCCTAGGACAGGGGAAAGAGACCCAGTACTTC,CASSLGQGKETQYF
NA,TRBJ2-1,TRBV29-1,13,NA,TGCAGCGTTGAGGTAGGGGCGGGCAATGAGCAGTTCTTC,CSVEVGAGNEQFF
NA,TRBJ1-3,TRBV7-2,17,NA,TGTGCCAGCAGCTTAGTTGGGGGGGGCTCCTCTGGAAACACCATATATTTT,CASSLVGGGSSGNTIYF
NA,TRBJ2-4,TRBV6-1,16,NA,TGTGCCAGCAGTGAAGCGGGGGAGGTAGCCAAAAACATTCAGTACTTC,CASSEAGEVAKNIQYF
once,TRBJ1-5,TRBV12-5,15,TRBD1,TGTGCTAGTGGTCCCGGACAGGGGCAGAATCAGCCCCAGCATTTT,CASGPGQGQNQPQHF
NA,TRBJ1-6,TRBV11-2,17,NA,TGTGCCAGCAGCCCGAAAGGGGTGGGCTTCTATAATTCACCCCTCCACTTT,CASSPKGVGFYNSPLHF
NA,TRBJ1-1,TRBV7-3,15,TRBD1,TGTGCCAGCCGACTTCAGGGGGCGCCCAGCACTGAAGCTTTCTTT,CASRLQGAPSTEAFF
NA,TRBJ2-3,TRBV6-1,16,NA,TGTGCCAGCAGTGCAGATAGGGGGGAGGGCCTAAATACGCAGTATTTT,CASSADRGEGLNTQYF
NA,TRBJ2-7,TRBV4-1,15,NA,TGCGCCAGCAGCCAAGCCACAGGGTTTGTCCACGAGCAGTACTTC,CASSQATGFVHEQYF
NA,TRBJ2-7,TRBV30,14,TRBD1,TGTGCCTGGAACCCGCCCAGGGGGCTCTACGAGCAGTACTTC,CAWNPPRGLYEQYF
NA,TRBJ2-3,TRBV6-2/TRBV6-3,15,NA,TGTGCCAGCAGTTACGACACGGGCGGAACAGATACGCAGTATTTT,CASSYDTGGTDTQYF
NA,TRBJ1-5,TRBV12-3/TRBV12-4,13,NA,TGTGCCAGCAGTGGGGGGAATTGGGAGCCCCAGCATTTT,CASSGGNWEPQHF
NA,TRBJ1-4,TRBV18,15,NA,TGTGCCAGCTCACCAACTCCCGGAATTAATGAAAAACTGTTTTTT,CASSPTPGINEKLFF
NA,TRBJ2-3,TRBV30,12,NA,TGTGCCTGGAGTGTACTGGCCCGTACGCAGTATTTT,CAWSVLARTQYF
NA,TRBJ1-2,TRBV7-8,16,TRBD1,TGTGCCAGCAGCTCGACGAGTCAGGGGGCGGAATATGGCTACACCTTC,CASSSTSQGAEYGYTF
NA,TRBJ2-3,TRBV2,15,TRBD2,TGTGCCAGCAGTGAACCTAGCGGGATGGCAGATACGCAGTATTTT,CASSEPSGMADTQYF
NA,TRBJ2-3,TRBV30,14,TRBD1,TGTGCCTGGGACAGGGGACCTAGCACAGATACGCAGTATTTT,CAWDRGPSTDTQYF
NA,TRBJ1-2,TRBV4-2,15,NA,TGTGCCAGCAGCCAAGATGAGGACAGTAACTATGGCTACACCTTC,CASSQDEDSNYGYTF
NA,TRBJ1-1,TRBV29-1,13,TRBD1,TGCAGCGTTGTGGGACAGGGGGGCACTGAAGCTTTCTTT,CSVVGQGGTEAFF
NA,TRBJ1-5,TRBV6-5,15,NA,TGTGCCAGCAGTTACTCGTACGGGGTCAATCAGCCCCAGCATTTT,CASSYSYGVNQPQHF
NA,TRBJ2-1,TRBV6-1,16,TRBD2,TGTGCCAGCAGTGCCCGACTAGCGGGAGCTAGGAATGAGCAGTTCTTC,CASSARLAGARNEQFF
NA,TRBJ2-5,TRBV12-3/TRBV12-4,13,NA,TGTGCCAGCAGTTCAGGGGATCTAGAGACCCAGTACTTC,CASSSGDLETQYF
once,TRBJ2-7,TRBV30,13,NA,TGTGCCTGGAGTTTTCGGGGCTCATTAGAGCAGTACTTC,CAWSFRGSLEQYF
NA,TRBJ1-1,TRBV3-1/TRBV3-2,16,NA,TGTGCCAGCAGCCAAGACGGCGGGGGTAGGAACACTGAAGCTTTCTTT,CASSQDGGGRNTEAFF
NA,TRBJ1-2,TRBV7-3,14,NA,TGTGCCAGCAGCTTAATGCCGGGGAACTATGGCTACACCTTC,CASSLMPGNYGYTF
few,TRBJ1-2,TRBV6-4,13,NA,TGTGCCAGCAGTGACTCCGGCAGATATGGCTACACCTTC,CASSDSGRYGYTF
NA,TRBJ1-1,TRBV30,13,NA,TGTGCCTGGAGAAGGGCGATCAACACTGAAGCTTTCTTT,CAWRRAINTEAFF
NA,TRBJ2-6,TRBV5-1,16,NA,TGCGCCAGCAGCCACAGCGACCTCTCTGGGGCCAACGTCCTGACTTTC,CASSHSDLSGANVLTF
NA,TRBJ2-5,TRBV19,13,NA,TGTGCCAGTAGTTTTACAGGGTTCGAGACCCAGTACTTC,CASSFTGFETQYF
NA,TRBJ2-3,TRBV7-2,12,NA,TGTGCCAGCAGCGCCTTCGGCCGTGCGCAGTATTTT,CASSAFGRAQYF
NA,TRBJ2-7,TRBV7-9,14,TRBD1,TGTGCCAGCAGACCTGGACAGGTCGACTACGAGCAGTACTTC,CASRPGQVDYEQYF
NA,TRBJ1-1,TRBV18,16,TRBD1,TGTGCCAGCTCACCCACAGGGGGCCTCCCCAACACTGAAGCTTTCTTT,CASSPTGGLPNTEAFF
once,TRBJ2-1,TRBV7-3,15,NA,TGTGCCAGCAGCGAGACAGTTACTTCCTACAATGAGCAGTTCTTC,CASSETVTSYNEQFF
NA,TRBJ1-2,TRBV30,11,NA,TGTGCCTGGACAAATACAAGTGGCTACACCTTC,CAWTNTSGYTF
NA,TRBJ1-1,TRBV19,14,NA,TGTGCCAGTATGGCAGGGTATTTGAACACTGAAGCTTTCTTT,CASMAGYLNTEAFF
NA,TRBJ2-7,TRBV30,13,NA,TGTGCCTGGAAGGTTTCCACAACGTTTGAGCAGTACTTC,CAWKVSTTFEQYF
NA,TRBJ1-5,TRBV14,14,NA,TGTGCCAGCAGCCAATCGACAGAGAATCAGCCCCAGCATTTT,CASSQSTENQPQHF
NA,TRBJ1-2,TRBV7-9,16,NA,TGTGCCAGCAGCTTAGATGGGACACGGAGTTGGTATGGCTACACCTTC,CASSLDGTRSWYGYTF
NA,TRBJ1-1,TRBV19,16,TRBD1,TGTGCCAGTAGTCCCGGACAGGGGGGGGTTGACACTGAAGCTTTCTTT,CASSPGQGGVDTEAFF
NA,TRBJ1-6,TRBV30,15,TRBD1,TGTGCCTGTAGGACAGGGGGCTCCTATAATTCACCCCTCCACTTT,CACRTGGSYNSPLHF
NA,TRBJ2-2,TRBV7-9,17,TRBD2,TGTGCCAGCACCTTCCGACTAGCGGGTGTAAACACCGGGGAGCTGTTTTTT,CASTFRLAGVNTGELFF
NA,TRBJ2-5,TRBV6-5,14,NA,TGTGCCAGCAGCAAGGGGTCGAGAGTTGAGACCCAGTACTTC,CASSKGSRVETQYF